The T cell receptor (beta chain) described here comes from a study of early T cells in non-severe SARS-CoV-2 infection. On the study more broadly: Chains from this unsorted whole-blood bulk RNA could not be paired. The study, taken as a whole, reports: VDJdb matching, biased toward anti-spike CD8 responses, missed private and CD4 specificities.

Unique molecular identifiers tagged individual cDNA molecules. TCRdb ran MiXCR on the 5' RACE reads and lists one entry per CDR3 protein. The table includes 75,000 to 80,000 distinct CDR3 sequences, about 16% detected once. Note on this clonotype: Its specificity is not known.

V lost 7 bases and J 1 base, leaving 11 bases between the germline ends. There are 13 residues in the CDR3. Germline V gene lookup returns CDR1 SGHRS and CDR2 YFSETQ. This sequence originates from an adult who was a healthcare worker with PCR-confirmed SARS-CoV-2 infection or an uninfected control (not recorded which). Sequencing input: whole blood. This sequence joins TRBV5-1 and TRBJ2-5; D gene unclear. The CDR3 DNA reads TGCGCCAGCTCAAGGGTACCCCAAGAGACCCAGTACTTC. Translated: CASSRVPQETQYF. The full variable domain, completed using reference TRBV5-1 and TRBJ2-5, is KAGVTQTPRYLIKTRGQQVTLSCSPISGHRSVSWYQQTPGQGLQFLFEYFSETQRNKGNFPGRFSGRQFSNSRSEMNVSTLELGDSALYLCASSRVPQETQYFGPGTRLLVL.